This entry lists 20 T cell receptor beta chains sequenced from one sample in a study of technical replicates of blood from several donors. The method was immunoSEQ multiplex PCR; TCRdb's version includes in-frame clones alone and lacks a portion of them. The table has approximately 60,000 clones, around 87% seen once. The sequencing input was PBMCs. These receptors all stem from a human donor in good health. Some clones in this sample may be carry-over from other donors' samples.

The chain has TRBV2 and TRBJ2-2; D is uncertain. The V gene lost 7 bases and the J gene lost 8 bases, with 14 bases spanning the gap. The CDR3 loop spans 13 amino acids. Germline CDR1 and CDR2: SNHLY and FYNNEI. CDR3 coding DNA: TGTGCCAGCAAATTGATGCAGTTTGGGGAGCTGTTTTTT. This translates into CASKLMQFGELFF.

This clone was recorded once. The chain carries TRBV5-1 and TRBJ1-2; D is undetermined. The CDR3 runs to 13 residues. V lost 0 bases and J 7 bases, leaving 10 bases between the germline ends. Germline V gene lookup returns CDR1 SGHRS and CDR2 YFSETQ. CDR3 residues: CASSLEQTGGYTF. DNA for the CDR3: TGCGCCAGCAGCTTGGAACAGACCGGTGGCTACACCTTC. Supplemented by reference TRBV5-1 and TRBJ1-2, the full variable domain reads KAGVTQTPRYLIKTRGQQVTLSCSPISGHRSVSWYQQTPGQGLQFLFEYFSETQRNKGNFPGRFSGRQFSNSRSEMNVSTLELGDSALYLCASSLEQTGGYTFGSGTRLTVV.

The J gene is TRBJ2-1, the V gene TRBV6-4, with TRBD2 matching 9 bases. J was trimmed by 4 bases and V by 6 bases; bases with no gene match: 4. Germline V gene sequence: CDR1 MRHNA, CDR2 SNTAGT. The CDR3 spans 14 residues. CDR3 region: CASSRTSDYNEQFF. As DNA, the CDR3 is TGTGCCAGCAGCCGGACTAGCGATTACAATGAGCAGTTCTTC.

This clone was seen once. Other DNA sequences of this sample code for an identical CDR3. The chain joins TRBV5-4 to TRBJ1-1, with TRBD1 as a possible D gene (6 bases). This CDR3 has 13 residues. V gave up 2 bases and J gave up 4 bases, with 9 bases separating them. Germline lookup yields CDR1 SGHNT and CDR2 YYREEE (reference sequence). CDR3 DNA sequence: TGTGCCAGCAGCTTCAGGGGTGGCACTGAAGCTTTCTTT. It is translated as CASSFRGGTEAFF.

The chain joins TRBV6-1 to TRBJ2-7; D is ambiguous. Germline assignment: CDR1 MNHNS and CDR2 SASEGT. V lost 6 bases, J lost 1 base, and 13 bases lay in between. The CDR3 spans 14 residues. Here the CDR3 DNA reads TGTGCCAGCAGGGGCCGTGACCTGTCCTACGAGCAGTACTTC. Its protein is CASRGRDLSYEQYF.

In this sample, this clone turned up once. This CDR3 reads CASSHNPGAQVNEQFF. CDR3 nucleotide sequence: TGCGCCAGCAGCCATAATCCAGGGGCTCAAGTGAATGAGCAGTTCTTC. The chain carries TRBV4-3 and TRBJ2-1; possible D gene TRBD1, 6 bases. Germline assignment: CDR1 LGHNA and CDR2 YSLEER. This CDR3 has 16 residues. The V gene lost 3 bases and the J gene lost 7 bases, with 19 bases spanning the gap.

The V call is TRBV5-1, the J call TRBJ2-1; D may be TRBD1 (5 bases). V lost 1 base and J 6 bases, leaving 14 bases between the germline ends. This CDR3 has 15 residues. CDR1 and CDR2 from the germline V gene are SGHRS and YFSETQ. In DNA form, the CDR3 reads TGCGCCAGCAGCTTGATCGCAGGGTCCCGCAATGAGCAGTTCTTC. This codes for CASSLIAGSRNEQFF.

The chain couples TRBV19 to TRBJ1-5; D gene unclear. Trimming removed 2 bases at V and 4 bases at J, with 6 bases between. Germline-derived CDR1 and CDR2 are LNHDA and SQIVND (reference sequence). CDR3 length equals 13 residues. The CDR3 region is CASSIIGNQPQHF. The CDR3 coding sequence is TGTGCCAGTAGTATAATCGGGAATCAGCCCCAGCATTTT.

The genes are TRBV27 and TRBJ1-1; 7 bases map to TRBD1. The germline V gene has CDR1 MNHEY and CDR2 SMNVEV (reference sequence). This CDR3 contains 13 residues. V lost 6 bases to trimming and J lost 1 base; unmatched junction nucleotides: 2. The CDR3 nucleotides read TGTGCCAGCAGCCGACAGGGGAACACTGAAGCTTTCTTT. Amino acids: CASSRQGNTEAFF.

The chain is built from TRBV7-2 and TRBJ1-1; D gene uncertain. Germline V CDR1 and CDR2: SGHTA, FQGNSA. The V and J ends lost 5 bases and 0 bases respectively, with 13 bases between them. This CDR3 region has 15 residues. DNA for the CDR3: TGTGCCAGCAGCCCCACTGTAACCATGAACACTGAAGCTTTCTTT. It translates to CASSPTVTMNTEAFF. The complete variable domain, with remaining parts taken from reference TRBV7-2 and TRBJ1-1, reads GAGVSQSPSNKVTEKGKDVELRCDPISGHTALYWYRQSLGQGLEFLIYFQGNSAPDKSGLPSDRFSAERTGGSVSTLTIQRTQQEDSAVYLCASSPTVTMNTEAFFGQGTRLTVV.

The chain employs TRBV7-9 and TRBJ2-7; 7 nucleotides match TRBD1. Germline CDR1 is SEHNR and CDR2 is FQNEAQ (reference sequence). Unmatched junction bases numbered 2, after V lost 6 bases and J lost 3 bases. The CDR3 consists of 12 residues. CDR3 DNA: TGTGCCAGCAGTCGACAGGGCTACGAGCAGTACTTC. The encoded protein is CASSRQGYEQYF.

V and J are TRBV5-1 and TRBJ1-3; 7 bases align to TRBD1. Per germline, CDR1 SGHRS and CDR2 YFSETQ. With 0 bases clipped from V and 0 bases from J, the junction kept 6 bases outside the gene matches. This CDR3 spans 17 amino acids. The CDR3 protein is CASSLGPGGSSGNTIYF. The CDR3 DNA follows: TGCGCCAGCAGCTTGGGACCAGGGGGAAGCTCTGGAAACACCATATATTTT.

The CDR3 is CASSLLAVANTGELFF. DNA for the CDR3: TGTGCCAGCAGTTTATTAGCGGTAGCGAACACCGGGGAGCTGTTTTTT. The chain is built from TRBV27 and TRBJ2-2; D is perhaps TRBD2 (6 bases). Per the germline V gene, CDR1 is MNHEY and CDR2 is SMNVEV (reference sequence). V was shortened by 1 base and J by 0 bases, with 9 bases between the two germline ends. The CDR3 is made up of 16 amino acids.

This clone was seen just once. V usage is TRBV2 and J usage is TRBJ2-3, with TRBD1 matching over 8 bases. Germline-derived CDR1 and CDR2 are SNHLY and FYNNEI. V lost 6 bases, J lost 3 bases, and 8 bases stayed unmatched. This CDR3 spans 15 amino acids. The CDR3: CASSRNRGWTDTQYF. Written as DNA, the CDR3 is TGTGCCAGCAGCCGAAACAGGGGGTGGACAGATACGCAGTATTTT.

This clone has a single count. CDR3 amino acids: CASSSFTAGGREQYF. The CDR3 nucleotides are TGTGCCAGTAGTTCCTTTACAGCGGGAGGGCGCGAGCAGTACTTC. The chain recombines TRBV19 with TRBJ2-7; 10 nucleotides align to TRBD2. There are 15 residues in the CDR3. The germline gives CDR1 LNHDA, CDR2 SQIVND (reference sequence). V lost 5 bases to trimming and J lost 6 bases; unmatched junction nucleotides: 10.

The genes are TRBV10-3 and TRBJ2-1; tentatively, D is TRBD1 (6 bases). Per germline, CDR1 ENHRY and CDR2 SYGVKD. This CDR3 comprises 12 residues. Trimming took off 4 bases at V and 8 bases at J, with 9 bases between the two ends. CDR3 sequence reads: CAISGGQHEQFF. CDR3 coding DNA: TGTGCCATCAGTGGGGGACAACATGAGCAGTTCTTC.

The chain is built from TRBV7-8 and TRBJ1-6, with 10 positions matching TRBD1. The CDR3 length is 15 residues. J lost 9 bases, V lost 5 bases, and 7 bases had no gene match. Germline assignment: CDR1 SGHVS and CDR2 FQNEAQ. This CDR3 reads CASSQLGTGASPLHF. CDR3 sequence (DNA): TGTGCCAGCAGCCAGCTAGGGACAGGGGCTTCACCCCTCCACTTT.

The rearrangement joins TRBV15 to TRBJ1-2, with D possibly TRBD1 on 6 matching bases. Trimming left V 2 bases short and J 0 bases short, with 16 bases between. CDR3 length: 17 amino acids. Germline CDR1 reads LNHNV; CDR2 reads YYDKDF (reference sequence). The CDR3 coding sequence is TGTGCCACCAGCAGAAAACAGGGAAGGGTTTCTAACTATGGCTACACCTTC. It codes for CATSRKQGRVSNYGYTF. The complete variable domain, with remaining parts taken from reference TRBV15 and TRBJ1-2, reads DAMVIQNPRYQVTQFGKPVTLSCSQTLNHNVMYWYQQKSSQAPKLLFHYYDKDFNNEADTPDNFQSRRPNTSFCFLDIRSPGLGDTAMYLCATSRKQGRVSNYGYTFGSGTRLTVV.

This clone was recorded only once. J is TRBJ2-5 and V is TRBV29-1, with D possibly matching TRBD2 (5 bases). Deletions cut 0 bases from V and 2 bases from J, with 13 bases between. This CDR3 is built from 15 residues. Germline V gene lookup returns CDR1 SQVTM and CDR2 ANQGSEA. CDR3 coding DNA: TGCAGCGTTGAAGAGGCGCCTAGCAAACAAGAGACCCAGTACTTC. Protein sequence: CSVEEAPSKQETQYF.

The CDR3 nucleotides read TGTGCCAGCAGTGGTGGGCAGGGCCGAAGCAATCAGCCCCAGCATTTT. Amino acid sequence: CASSGGQGRSNQPQHF. This chain connects TRBV6-1 to TRBJ1-5, with D tentatively TRBD1 (5 bases). Per the germline V gene, CDR1 is MNHNS and CDR2 is SASEGT. V was clipped by 4 bases and J by 1 base, with 14 bases between them. The CDR3 contains 16 residues.